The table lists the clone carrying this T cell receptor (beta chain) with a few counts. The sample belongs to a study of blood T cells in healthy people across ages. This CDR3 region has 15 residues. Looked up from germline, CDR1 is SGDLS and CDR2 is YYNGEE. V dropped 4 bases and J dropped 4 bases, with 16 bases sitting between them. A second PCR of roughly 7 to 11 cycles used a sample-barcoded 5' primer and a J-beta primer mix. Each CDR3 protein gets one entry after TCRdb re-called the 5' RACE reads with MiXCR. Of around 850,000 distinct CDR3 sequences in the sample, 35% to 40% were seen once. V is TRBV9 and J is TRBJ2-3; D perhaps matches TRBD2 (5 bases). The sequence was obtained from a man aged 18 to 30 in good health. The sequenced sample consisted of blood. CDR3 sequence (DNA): TGTGCCAGCAGCAATTCCGGGATCGTACCAGATACGCAGTATTTT. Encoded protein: CASSNSGIVPDTQYF. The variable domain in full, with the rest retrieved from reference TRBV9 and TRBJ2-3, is DSGVTQTPKHLITATGQRVTLRCSPRSGDLSVYWYQQSLDQGLQFLIQYYNGEERAKGNILERFSAQQFPDLHSELNLSSLELGDSALYFCASSNSGIVPDTQYFGPGTRLTVL.